Below, 21 T cell receptor beta chains from the same sample are listed, as sequenced in a study of blood T cell repertoires in COVID-19. Produced via immunoSEQ multiplex PCR; TCRdb's table is partial and in-frame only. This sample has about 430,000 clones, with 85% to 90% found just once. The sample comprised PBMCs or T cells enriched from blood (not recorded which). The receptors originated from a man aged 25-45 years who had recovered from COVID-19.

This clone was seen only a few times. The J gene is TRBJ2-1, the V gene TRBV25-1; a possible D gene is TRBD2 (5 bases). The V gene's germline CDR1 is MGHDK and CDR2 SYGVNS. The CDR3 extends over 15 amino acids. V lost 6 bases and J lost 7, with 19 bases in between. The CDR3 reads CASSHPTSPGNEQFF. For the CDR3, the DNA is TGTGCCAGCAGCCACCCGACCTCCCCGGGGAATGAGCAGTTCTTC.

The rearrangement joins TRBV4-1 to TRBJ2-1; TRBD1 is a possible D gene (6 bases). This CDR3 has 19 residues. Per the germline V gene, CDR1 is MGHRA and CDR2 is YSYEKL. V shed 3 bases and J shed 4 bases, with 25 bases lying between them. DNA for the CDR3: TGCGCCAGCAGCCAGCCCTTCCACCGGGCAGGGGAACAGTACAATGAGCAGTTCTTC. Protein sequence: CASSQPFHRAGEQYNEQFF.

The chain recombines TRBV2 with TRBJ1-1; D possibly corresponds to TRBD1 (5 bases). CDR1 and CDR2 from the germline V gene are SNHLY and FYNNEI. The V end lost 2 bases, the J end lost 1 base, and 11 bases lay between the germline ends. This CDR3 has 15 residues. CDR3 DNA sequence: TGTGCCAGCAGTGAAAAGTCAGGGTGGAACACTGAAGCTTTCTTT. It specifies CASSEKSGWNTEAFF.

This chain connects TRBV4-1 to TRBJ1-5, with 8 bases identical to TRBD1. Per germline, CDR1 MGHRA and CDR2 YSYEKL. The CDR3 spans 15 residues. The V and J ends lost 4 bases and 4 bases, in that order; junction bases with no gene match: 6. The CDR3, as DNA: TGCGCCAGCAGCCGACAGGGGTTATCGAATCAGCCCCAGCATTTT. It is translated as CASSRQGLSNQPQHF.

This chain links TRBV24-1 with TRBJ2-1; TRBD2 matches at 13 bases. CDR1 and CDR2 from the germline V gene are KGHDR and SFDVKD. The V segment lost 4 bases and the J segment 1 base; nucleotides outside the gene matches: 0. The CDR3 consists of 16 residues. The CDR3 sequence: CATSETSGRSYNEQFF. In DNA, the CDR3 is TGTGCCACCAGTGAGACTAGCGGGAGGTCCTACAATGAGCAGTTCTTC.

The chain uses TRBV7-9 and TRBJ1-3; D is possibly TRBD1 (5 bases). The germline V gene encodes CDR1 SEHNR and CDR2 FQNEAQ (reference sequence). The V and J ends lost 5 bases and 3 bases respectively, with 11 bases between them. The CDR3 runs 14 residues. As DNA, the CDR3 is TGTGCCAGCAGCCGAGACAGTCTTGGAAACACCATATATTTT. Its protein is CASSRDSLGNTIYF. The full variable domain, with the rest looked up from reference TRBV7-9 and TRBJ1-3, is DTGVSQNPRHKITKRGQNVTFRCDPISEHNRLYWYRQTLGQGPEFLTYFQNEAQLEKSRLLSDRFSAERPKGSFSTLEIQRTEQGDSAMYLCASSRDSLGNTIYFGEGSWLTVV.

V and J are TRBV5-1 and TRBJ2-1, with 11 bases matching TRBD1. The ends lost 2 bases at V and 7 bases at J; junction bases unmatched: 5. CDR1 is SGHRS and CDR2 is YFSETQ in the germline V gene. The CDR3 consists of 15 residues. Here the CDR3 DNA reads TGCGCCAGCAGCTTAGGACAGGGGGCGCTTAATGAGCAGTTCTTC. It specifies CASSLGQGALNEQFF.

In this sample, this clone turned up a few times. The genes are TRBV5-1 and TRBJ1-4; 9 nucleotides match TRBD1. Germline loops: CDR1 SGHRS, CDR2 YFSETQ. Trimming cost V 3 bases and J 4 bases; bases outside gene matches: 10. The length of the CDR3 is 17 residues. DNA of the CDR3: TGCGCCAGCAGCTCTGAGCACAGGGGGCAGGGTAATGAAAAACTGTTTTTT. Amino acids: CASSSEHRGQGNEKLFF.

The rearrangement links TRBV7-2 to TRBJ1-4, with TRBD1 as a possible D gene (6 bases). The V gene's germline CDR1 is SGHTA and CDR2 FQGNSA. This CDR3 is built from 14 residues. V shed 5 bases and J shed 4 bases, with 11 bases lying between them. The CDR3 sequence is CASSRQGFNEKLFF. The CDR3 nucleotides read TGTGCCAGCAGCCGCCAGGGGTTTAATGAAAAACTGTTTTTT.

The V and J genes are TRBV7-9 and TRBJ2-5; tentatively, D is TRBD1 (5 bases). Germline V CDR1 and CDR2: SEHNR, FQNEAQ (reference sequence). This CDR3 has 17 residues. V lost 2 bases and J 0 bases, leaving 16 bases between the germline ends. The chain's CDR3 is CASSLIAAGIDQETQYF. CDR3 nucleotides: TGTGCCAGCAGCTTAATCGCGGCAGGGATAGACCAAGAGACCCAGTACTTC.

The V and J genes are TRBV28 and TRBJ1-2; unclear D gene. Germline V lookup: CDR1 MDHEN, CDR2 SYDVKM. The CDR3 spans 14 residues. The V end lost 6 bases, the J end lost 4 bases, and 15 bases lay between the germline ends. The CDR3 loop reads CASSKEGGSYGYTF. The CDR3 coding sequence is TGTGCCAGCAGCAAGGAGGGCGGGAGCTATGGCTACACCTTC.

This rearrangement joins TRBV9 to TRBJ2-1; D is undetermined. Per germline, CDR1 SGDLS and CDR2 YYNGEE. V shed 0 bases and J shed 11 bases, with 12 bases lying between them. The CDR3 runs 13 residues. Written as DNA, the CDR3 is TGTGCCAGCAGCGTAGTTTCAGAAACCCAGCAGTTCTTC. Residues: CASSVVSETQQFF.

This sequence joins TRBV28 and TRBJ2-2; D is ambiguous. CDR1 and CDR2 (germline): MDHEN, SYDVKM. This CDR3 is built from 15 residues. V lost 5 bases and J 4 bases, leaving 14 bases between the germline ends. CDR3 coding DNA: TGTGCCAGCAGTCGTCGTCAGGTTGGCACCGGGGAGCTGTTTTTT. It specifies CASSRRQVGTGELFF. Filled out from reference TRBV28 and TRBJ2-2, the complete variable domain reads DVKVTQSSRYLVKRTGEKVFLECVQDMDHENMFWYRQDPGLGLRLIYFSYDVKMKEKGDIPEGYSVSREKKERFSLILESASTNQTSMYLCASSRRQVGTGELFFGEGSRLTVL.

CDR3 amino acids: CASSLVFETLNEKLFF. CDR3 bases: TGTGCCAGCAGCTTAGTCTTCGAGACACTTAATGAAAAACTGTTTTTT. The chain carries TRBV11-2 and TRBJ1-4, with D uncertain. The CDR3 covers 16 residues. Germline CDR1 is SGHAT and CDR2 is FQNNGV. V lost 1 base to trimming and J lost 4 bases, with 13 bases between them.

This clone appeared once. Other nucleotide sequences in the sample specify the same CDR3. The chain uses TRBV12-3 or TRBV12-4 and TRBJ2-7; 9 nucleotides match TRBD1. CDR3 length: 13 residues. V was clipped by 3 bases and J by 6 bases; unmatched bases: 3. CDR3 in amino acids: CASSLGTGFEQYF. The DNA of the CDR3 is TGTGCCAGCAGTTTGGGGACAGGGTTCGAGCAGTACTTC.

J is TRBJ1-1 and V is TRBV29-1, with D possibly TRBD1 on 6 matching bases. The CDR3 is 14 amino acids. CDR1 is SQVTM and CDR2 is ANQGSEA in the germline V gene. V was trimmed by 0 bases and J by 10 bases, leaving 18 bases between them. In DNA form, the CDR3 reads TGCAGCGTTGAAGATGGTACCCCAGGGGTACGAGCTTTCTTT. Translated, it gives CSVEDGTPGVRAFF.

The rearrangement joins TRBV5-1 to TRBJ2-5; a weak D match, TRBD2 (6 bases). V lost 4 bases and J lost 5, with 18 bases in between. The CDR3 loop spans 15 amino acids. CDR1 and CDR2 from the germline V gene are SGHRS and YFSETQ. In nucleotides, the CDR3 is TGCGCCAGCAGCCGCGGGAATCAAATGAGTGAGACCCAGTACTTC. As protein: CASSRGNQMSETQYF.

This sequence joins TRBV9 and TRBJ2-3; 8 nucleotides match TRBD1. This CDR3 is built from 15 residues. In germline, CDR1 is SGDLS, CDR2 YYNGEE. V lost 0 bases to trimming and J lost 2 bases; unmatched junction nucleotides: 2. CDR3 sequence reads: CASSVGQGNTDTQYF. The DNA for the CDR3 is TGTGCCAGCAGCGTAGGACAGGGGAACACAGATACGCAGTATTTT.

The chain recombines TRBV10-3 with TRBJ2-7; TRBD1 might be the D (6 bases). Germline-derived CDR1 and CDR2 are ENHRY and SYGVKD. The CDR3 is 12 residues long. The germline V and J ends were trimmed by 11 bases and 2 bases, with 13 bases remaining between them. CDR3 DNA sequence: TGTGCCTCCAAGGACAGTGCCTACGAGCAGTACTTC. It translates to CASKDSAYEQYF.

The chain uses TRBV2 and TRBJ1-6; D uncertain. V shed 2 bases and J shed 12 bases, with 17 bases lying between them. The CDR3 is 15 amino acids. Germline CDR1 reads SNHLY; CDR2 reads FYNNEI. The CDR3 reads CASSENTQVDKPLHF. The CDR3 region has the DNA TGTGCCAGCAGTGAAAACACGCAGGTTGATAAACCCCTCCACTTT.

V is TRBV18 and J is TRBJ2-1; 9 bases agree with TRBD1. From germline, CDR1 is KGHSH and CDR2 LQKENI. With 4 bases clipped from V and 7 bases from J, the junction kept 20 bases outside the gene matches. CDR3 length equals 19 residues. Here the CDR3 reads CASSLQGAGGGRRQNEQFF. CDR3 in DNA: TGTGCCAGCTCACTACAGGGGGCTGGTGGCGGGAGAAGGCAAAATGAGCAGTTCTTC.